This T cell receptor beta chain was captured in a study of blood T cells in healthy people across ages. Whole-study results and caveats: Naive T cell percentage by flow cytometry tracked strongly with beta diversity.

Using a J-beta primer mix together with a sample-barcoded 5' primer, a second PCR was run for roughly 6 to 12 cycles. TCRdb redid the calling of the 5' RACE reads with MiXCR, one entry per CDR3 protein. The sample includes roughly 1,100,000 distinct CDR3 sequences, about 25% of them seen just once. This clonotype has just a few counts. Its antigen is not known. The junction shows a germline mismatch at one end, possibly a read error. Donors were systemically healthy Caucasian individuals from Russia aged about 6 to 95 years. This CDR3 is built from 13 residues. Germline lookup yields CDR1 SGDLS and CDR2 YYNGEE. These data were also reused for a study on T cells of mothers and their children. That paper notes: Per mother, over 9.5 million TCR beta CDR3 reads were obtained; per child, 2.5 million to 3.5 million. Mothers and children who were related shared slightly more overlap than unrelated pairs, but not significantly more.

This receptor was identified in a girl aged 2 to 9 in good health. The chain couples TRBV9 to TRBJ1-2; 7 bases match TRBD1. The sample taken for sequencing was blood. The CDR3 bases are TGTGCCGGCAGCTCACAGGGGAAAGGAGGCTACACCTTC. Protein: CAGSSQGKGGYTF.